The source of this T cell receptor beta chain is a study of shared clonotypes between healthy human individuals. Original analysis: Junction-only sequences without quality scores came from ImmunoSEQ, so filtering differed. Only in-frame clones appear in the TCRdb table, and some are missing; sequencing was by immunoSEQ multiplex PCR. D and trimming come from the DNA, and the V and J calls and clone size come from that table. The data contain some 2,500,000 clones, roughly 93% of them seen just once; the ten biggest clones take up 0.36%. CDR3 length equals 15 residues. J was trimmed by 5 bases and V by 4 bases; bases with no gene match: 4. Germline V gene data show CDR1 as SGDLS and CDR2 as YYNGEE.

The clonotype originates from a man aged 18-30 years in good health. Some clones in this sample may be carry-over from other donors' samples. The material sequenced was naive CD4+ T cells from PBMCs. Subset in this sample: CD45RA+ positively selected. The chain couples TRBV9 to TRBJ1-6; 9 bases match TRBD1. The CDR3 loop is CASSPRQGDNSPLHF. In DNA, the CDR3 is TGTGCCAGCAGCCCCCGACAGGGGGATAATTCACCCCTCCACTTT.